The 18 T cell receptor beta chains listed next were all sequenced from one sample in a study of blood T cell repertoires in COVID-19. Libraries were prepared by immunoSEQ multiplex PCR; TCRdb keeps only in-frame clonotypes and omits some of them. The sample lists some 230,000 clones, around four fifths occurring once. The material sequenced was peripheral blood. These TCRs come from a woman aged 60-70 years who had recovered from COVID-19.

V gene TRBV11-2 combines with J gene TRBJ2-7, with 7 bases fitting TRBD2. CDR3 length: 15 amino acids. The V segment lost 3 bases and the J segment 5 bases; nucleotides outside the gene matches: 10. Germline V CDR1 and CDR2: SGHAT, FQNNGV. The CDR3 spells CASSLGTRGRNEQYF. For the CDR3, the DNA is TGTGCCAGCAGCTTGGGAACGCGGGGGAGGAACGAGCAGTACTTC.

J is TRBJ1-6 and V is TRBV5-1, with 7 bases aligning to TRBD1. The trim removed 6 bases at V and 6 bases at J, leaving 9 bases unmatched. The CDR3 is made up of 15 amino acids. The germline gives CDR1 SGHRS, CDR2 YFSETQ. The CDR3 loop is CASTDHRGGNSPLHF. CDR3 bases: TGCGCCAGCACCGACCACAGGGGAGGTAATTCACCCCTCCACTTT.

The rearrangement links TRBV11-2 to TRBJ2-2, with D possibly matching TRBD2 (6 bases). The CDR3 runs 17 residues. CDR1 is SGHAT and CDR2 is FQNNGV in the germline V gene. V was pared by 0 bases and J by 6 bases, with 17 bases between. DNA of the CDR3: TGTGCCAGCAGCTTAGAGGTGCCTAGCGCCCGCCCCGGGGAGCTGTTTTTT. Encoded protein: CASSLEVPSARPGELFF.

The CDR3: CASRLRDRVDSTEAFF. The CDR3 bases are TGTGCCAGCAGATTGCGGGACAGGGTTGACTCCACTGAAGCTTTCTTT. The J gene is TRBJ1-1, the V gene TRBV5-6, with 9 bases fitting TRBD1. The CDR3 has 16 residues. Germline lookup yields CDR1 SGHDT and CDR2 YYEEEE. V was pared by 5 bases and J by 4 bases, with 12 bases of the junction left unmatched.

A word on this clone: The same CDR3 is also encoded by other DNA sequences in this sample. The V gene is TRBV11-2, the J gene TRBJ2-3; TRBD2 matches 14 bases. Trimming cost V 7 bases and J 4 bases; bases outside gene matches: 16. There are 19 residues in the CDR3. CDR1 and CDR2 from the germline V gene are SGHAT and FQNNGV. The CDR3 is CASTPRGRGTSGGADTQYF. CDR3 DNA: TGTGCCAGCACTCCAAGGGGGCGGGGGACTAGCGGGGGAGCAGATACGCAGTATTTT.

This chain connects TRBV6-5 to TRBJ2-7; TRBD2 might be the D (7 bases). Germline-derived CDR1 and CDR2 are MNHEY and SVGAGI. The CDR3 runs 13 residues. Between the trimmed V and J ends, which lost 6 bases and 6 bases, there was a span of 15 bases. The CDR3 spells CASSLRRGGEQYF. The CDR3 coding sequence is TGTGCCAGCAGCCTCAGAAGGGGGGGCGAGCAGTACTTC.

The chain uses TRBV28 and TRBJ1-1; 8 bases are shared with TRBD1. The V and J ends lost 1 base and 1 base, in that order; junction bases with no gene match: 5. CDR1 and CDR2 from the germline V gene are MDHEN and SYDVKM. The CDR3 has 16 amino acids. The CDR3 nucleotides read TGTGCCAGCAGTTTATACAGGGGGGGTGCGAACACTGAAGCTTTCTTT. This gives the protein CASSLYRGGANTEAFF.

Here the CDR3 DNA reads TGTGCCAGCATCCAACAGGATGGACATGGCTACACCTTC. It translates to CASIQQDGHGYTF. The J gene is TRBJ1-2, the V gene TRBV2; maybe TRBD1 (5 bases). Germline values: CDR1 SNHLY, CDR2 FYNNEI. This CDR3 contains 13 residues. The V gene lost 7 bases and the J gene lost 6 bases, with 15 bases spanning the gap.

The chain uses TRBV5-1 and TRBJ2-7; TRBD2 might be the D (5 bases). Germline V CDR1 and CDR2: SGHRS, YFSETQ. The germline V and J ends were trimmed by 4 bases and 4 bases, with 15 bases remaining between them. The CDR3 extends over 14 amino acids. CDR3 residues: CASSREGGDYEQYF. DNA of the CDR3: TGCGCCAGCAGCCGCGAGGGTGGGGATTACGAGCAGTACTTC.

V is TRBV19 and J is TRBJ2-4; TRBD1 aligns across 7 bases. The germline V gene encodes CDR1 LNHDA and CDR2 SQIVND (reference sequence). The CDR3 contains 13 residues. Trimming at V came to 5 bases and at J to 6 bases, leaving 4 bases not matched to a gene. CDR3 amino acids: CASSVRDRNIQYF. The CDR3 nucleotides are TGTGCCAGTAGTGTCCGGGACAGAAACATTCAGTACTTC.

V gene TRBV10-3 combines with J gene TRBJ2-7; the match to TRBD1 covers 7 bases. The CDR3 has 15 amino acids. Looked up from germline, CDR1 is ENHRY and CDR2 is SYGVKD. J lost 8 bases, V lost 0 bases, and 10 bases had no gene match. The CDR3 here is CAISESGQGVDKQYF. CDR3 DNA sequence: TGTGCCATCAGTGAGTCGGGGCAGGGGGTCGACAAGCAGTACTTC.

This chain uses TRBV9 with TRBJ2-2; TRBD1 matches 7 bases. This CDR3 is built from 15 residues. Germline CDR1 is SGDLS and CDR2 is YYNGEE. V dropped 3 bases and J dropped 5; count of bases not matched to a gene: 7. This chain's CDR3 is CASSDRDRRTGELFF. The CDR3, as DNA: TGTGCCAGCAGCGACCGGGACAGAAGGACCGGGGAGCTGTTTTTT.

V is TRBV6-5 and J is TRBJ2-3, with 7 bases lining up with TRBD1. J was trimmed by 6 bases and V by 6 bases; bases with no gene match: 6. This CDR3 is 13 amino acids long. Per germline, CDR1 MNHEY and CDR2 SVGAGI. The CDR3 coding sequence is TGTGCCAGCAGGAACGTACAGGGGGATACGCAGTATTTT. The encoded protein is CASRNVQGDTQYF.

V gene TRBV10-1 combines with J gene TRBJ2-5; TRBD2 agrees at 10 bases. CDR1 WNHNN and CDR2 SYGVQD come from the germline V gene (reference sequence). V trimming: 5 bases; J trimming: 2 bases; junction bases outside the gene matches: 5. The CDR3 loop spans 15 amino acids. CDR3 protein: CASSSGGAGQETQYF. In DNA form, the CDR3 reads TGCGCCAGCAGTAGCGGGGGGGCCGGACAAGAGACCCAGTACTTC.

CDR3 loop: CASRGRQGNTEAFF. For the CDR3, the DNA is TGTGCCAGCAGGGGAAGACAGGGAAACACTGAAGCTTTCTTT. V is TRBV21-1 and J is TRBJ1-1; the table's D call, TRBD1, has no DNA check behind it. TRBV21-1 is a listed pseudogene. The CDR3 covers 14 residues.

The CDR3 region has the DNA TGTGCCAGCAGAAACGGGGGAGGGGGACAGCCCCAGCATTTT. Translated: CASRNGGGGQPQHF. This rearrangement joins TRBV6-6 to TRBJ1-5; a weak D match, TRBD1 (6 bases). V was trimmed by 6 bases and J by 7 bases, leaving 16 bases between them. Germline assignment: CDR1 MNHNY and CDR2 SVGAGI (reference sequence). The CDR3 length is 14 residues.

The rearrangement joins TRBV10-3 to TRBJ1-2; D is possibly TRBD1 (6 bases). Trimming removed 8 bases from V and 3 bases from J, with 16 bases in between. CDR1 and CDR2 from the germline V gene are ENHRY and SYGVKD. The CDR3 contains 14 residues. Here the CDR3 DNA reads TGTGCCATCTACCGCGGGGGGCATGACTATGGCTACACCTTC. As protein: CAIYRGGHDYGYTF.

Only a few counts were recorded for this clone. The chain joins TRBV12-3 or TRBV12-4 to TRBJ1-2; a weak D match, TRBD1 (6 bases). V was clipped by 6 bases and J by 3 bases, with 11 bases between them. This CDR3 is 13 amino acids long. The DNA of the CDR3 is TGTGCCAGCAGCCCCGGGACACACTATGGCTACACCTTC. It translates to CASSPGTHYGYTF.